This TCR beta chain originates from a study of T cells in Graves' hyperthyroidism and ophthalmopathy. Study-wide background: Peripheral blood was secured at the point of initial diagnosis, before any treatment. Study results and limitations: The blood repertoire included most of the expanded thyroid clonotypes above 0.001. The model anticipated ophthalmopathy a median 6.5 months pre-onset.

Points on this clonotype: What it recognizes is unknown.

The source material, RNA transcripts, was used to amplify TCR beta CDR3 regions. A first-round RT-PCR of the TCR CDR3 used the HTBI primer set. TCRdb recomputed calls from the multiplex PCR reads with MiXCR, one row per CDR3 protein. The sample shows about half a million distinct CDR3 sequences, about 16% of them seen only once. V lost 5 bases and J 6 bases, leaving 11 bases between the germline ends. Germline lookup yields CDR1 SGHRS and CDR2 YFSETQ. This CDR3 has 13 residues. The V and J genes are TRBV5-1 and TRBJ2-2; D unresolved. Source material: blood. The source of this sequence is a woman in her 30s with Graves' ophthalmopathy. The CDR3 nucleotides are TGCGCCAGCAGGGTCGATACAGCCGGGGAGCTGTTTTTT. Translating it yields CASRVDTAGELFF.